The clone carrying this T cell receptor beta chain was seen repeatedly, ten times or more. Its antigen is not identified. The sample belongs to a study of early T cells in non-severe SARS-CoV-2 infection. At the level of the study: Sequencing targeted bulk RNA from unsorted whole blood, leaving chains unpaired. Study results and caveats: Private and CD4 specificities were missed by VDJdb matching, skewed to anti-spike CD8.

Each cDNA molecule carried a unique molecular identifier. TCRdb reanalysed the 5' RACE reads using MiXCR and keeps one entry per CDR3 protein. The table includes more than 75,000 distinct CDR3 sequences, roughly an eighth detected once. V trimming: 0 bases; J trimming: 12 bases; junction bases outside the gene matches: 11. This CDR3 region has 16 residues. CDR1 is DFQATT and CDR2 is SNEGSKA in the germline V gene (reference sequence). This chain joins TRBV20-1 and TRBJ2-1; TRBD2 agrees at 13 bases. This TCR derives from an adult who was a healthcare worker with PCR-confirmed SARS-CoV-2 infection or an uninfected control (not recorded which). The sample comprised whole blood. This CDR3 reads CSARDESGLAGSRQFF. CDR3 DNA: TGCAGTGCTAGAGATGAGTCGGGACTAGCGGGATCTCGGCAGTTCTTC.